Following are 4 T cell receptor beta chains from one sample sequenced in a study of shared clonotypes between healthy human individuals. The assay was immunoSEQ multiplex PCR, and TCRdb's table has in-frame clones only and misses some. The top ten clones hold about 1.7% of a sample with around 750,000 clones, 74% of them seen once. Sequencing was performed on memory CD4+ T cells sorted from blood. Subset defined: CD45RA-negative fraction. Receptor source: a woman aged 25-40 years in good health.

The V gene is TRBV28, the J gene TRBJ2-4, with TRBD2 as a possible D gene (5 bases). The CDR3 runs to 14 residues. The germline V and J ends were trimmed by 2 bases and 9 bases, with 14 bases remaining between them. Germline lookup yields CDR1 MDHEN and CDR2 SYDVKM. CDR3 nucleotide sequence: TGTGCCAGCAGTTTAGATCCAGCGGCGGGCATTCAGTACTTC. Amino acid sequence: CASSLDPAAGIQYF.

This CDR3 reads CASRGTVTNTEAFF. In nucleotides, the CDR3 is TGTGCCAGCAGAGGGACAGTGACGAACACTGAAGCTTTCTTT. The rearrangement uses TRBV6-5 and TRBJ1-1, with TRBD1 matching 7 bases. The V and J ends lost 6 bases and 1 base, in that order; junction bases with no gene match: 5. CDR1 and CDR2 from the germline V gene are MNHEY and SVGAGI. The CDR3 loop spans 14 amino acids.

The rearrangement uses TRBV15 and TRBJ2-1, with D possibly being TRBD2 (5 bases). This CDR3 is 15 amino acids long. V shed 0 bases and J shed 3 bases, with 9 bases lying between them. Germline CDR1 reads LNHNV; CDR2 reads YYDKDF (reference sequence). The CDR3 reads CATSRDSEGYNEQFF. The CDR3, as DNA: TGTGCCACCAGCAGAGATAGCGAAGGCTACAATGAGCAGTTCTTC.

The chain uses TRBV11-2 and TRBJ1-4; the D gene is possibly TRBD1 (6 bases). With 1 base removed from V and 3 bases from J, the gap between germline ends came to 12 bases. Germline assignment: CDR1 SGHAT and CDR2 FQNNGV. CDR3 size: 16 residues. This CDR3 reads CASSLGGASANEKLFF. CDR3 nucleotide sequence: TGTGCCAGCAGCTTAGGGGGGGCCTCCGCTAATGAAAAACTGTTTTTT.